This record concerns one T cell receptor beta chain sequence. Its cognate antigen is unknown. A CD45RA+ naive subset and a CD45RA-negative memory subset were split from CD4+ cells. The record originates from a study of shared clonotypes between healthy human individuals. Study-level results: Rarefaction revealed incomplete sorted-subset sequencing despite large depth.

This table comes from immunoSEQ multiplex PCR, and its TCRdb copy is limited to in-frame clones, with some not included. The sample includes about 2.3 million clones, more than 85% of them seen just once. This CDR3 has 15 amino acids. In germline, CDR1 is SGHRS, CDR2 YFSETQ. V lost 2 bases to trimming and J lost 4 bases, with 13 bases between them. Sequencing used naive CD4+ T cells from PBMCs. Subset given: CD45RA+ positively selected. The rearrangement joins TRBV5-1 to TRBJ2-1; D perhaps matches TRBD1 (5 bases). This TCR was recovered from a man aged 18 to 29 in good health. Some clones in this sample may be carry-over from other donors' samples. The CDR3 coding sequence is TGCGCCAGCAGCTTCCTTGGGGCCCAATACAATGAGCAGTTCTTC. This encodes CASSFLGAQYNEQFF.